One and the same sample provided the 31 T cell receptor beta chains below, sequenced in a study of OX40 agonist ivuxolimab in advanced cancers. The method was immunoSEQ multiplex PCR; TCRdb's version includes in-frame clones alone and lacks a portion of them. This table has 70,000 or so clones, 85% to 90% appearing once. The sample in question was CD4+ or CD8+ T cells sorted from blood, obtained in a trial of the OX40 agonist ivuxolimab. The source of these receptors is an adult with an advanced solid tumor such as melanoma, head and neck, liver or kidney cancer.

The gene calls are TRBV9 and TRBJ2-3, with D perhaps matching TRBD2 (6 bases). The CDR3 totals 17 residues. Germline loops: CDR1 SGDLS, CDR2 YYNGEE. The V and J ends lost 6 bases and 0 bases respectively, with 20 bases between them. The DNA of the CDR3 is TGTGCCAGCACCCCGTCCGTGGGGGACTCTAGCACAGATACGCAGTATTTT. Protein: CASTPSVGDSSTDTQYF.

The chain couples TRBV29-1 to TRBJ2-7, with unresolved D. Germline loops: CDR1 SQVTM, CDR2 ANQGSEA. V lost 4 bases to trimming and J lost 3 bases, with 13 bases between them. This CDR3 comprises 13 residues. The CDR3 nucleotides are TGCAGCGTTGGCCCCCCCTCCGTCTACGAGCAGTACTTC. Translating it yields CSVGPPSVYEQYF.

This chain connects TRBV30 to TRBJ1-2; D is uncertain. Trimming removed 2 bases at V and 3 bases at J, with 10 bases between. CDR3 length equals 13 residues. Germline-derived CDR1 and CDR2 are GTSNPN and SVGIG (reference sequence). CDR3 residues: CAWSMGIDYGYTF. The CDR3 DNA reads as TGTGCCTGGAGTATGGGGATTGACTATGGCTACACCTTC.

The chain uses TRBV7-9 and TRBJ1-2; 7 bases are a match to TRBD1. The CDR3 sequence is 13 residues long. The germline CDR1 and CDR2 sequences are SEHNR and FQNEAQ (reference sequence). V lost 4 bases, J lost 8 bases, and 7 bases stayed unmatched. The CDR3 sequence is CASSSSGGKGYTF. DNA for the CDR3: TGTGCCAGCAGCTCCTCAGGGGGAAAAGGCTACACCTTC.

This clone was found once. The V call is TRBV7-2, the J call TRBJ2-7; TRBD1 might be the D (6 bases). The germline gives CDR1 SGHTA, CDR2 FQGNSA. The CDR3 length is 15 residues. Trimming took 5 bases from V and 1 from J, leaving 15 bases between them. The CDR3 here is CASSADSWGSYEQYF. The CDR3 nucleotides read TGTGCCAGCAGCGCGGACAGTTGGGGTTCCTACGAGCAGTACTTC.

The rearrangement uses TRBV27 and TRBJ2-7, with 10 bases fitting TRBD2. Germline-derived CDR1 and CDR2 are MNHEY and SMNVEV (reference sequence). V trimming: 2 bases; J trimming: 2 bases; junction bases outside the gene matches: 18. The CDR3 length is 20 residues. The CDR3 coding sequence is TGTGCCAGCAGTTTACTTGGACAGGCGATCGGTAGCGGGAGGACCTACGAGCAGTACTTC. Protein: CASSLLGQAIGSGRTYEQYF.

This clone was seen a single time. The chain uses TRBV5-6 and TRBJ2-1, with D possibly matching TRBD1 (6 bases). This CDR3 region has 13 residues. The V gene lost 5 bases and the J gene lost 3 bases, with 9 bases spanning the gap. Germline V CDR1 and CDR2: SGHDT, YYEEEE. CDR3 residues: CASSPTGYNEQFF. The CDR3, as DNA: TGTGCCAGCAGTCCGACAGGCTACAATGAGCAGTTCTTC.

The chain employs TRBV2 and TRBJ1-3, with D maybe TRBD1 (5 bases). Looked up from germline, CDR1 is SNHLY and CDR2 is FYNNEI. The CDR3 length is 13 residues. Trimming took 8 bases from V and 2 from J, leaving 10 bases between them. CDR3 sequence (DNA): TGTGCCAGCGCGGGGGAGGCTGGAAACACCATATATTTT. Amino acids: CASAGEAGNTIYF.

J is TRBJ2-4 and V is TRBV28; D is perhaps TRBD1 or TRBD2 (6 bases each). The V end was cut by 5 bases, the J end by 0 bases, with 11 bases between. Germline V gene lookup returns CDR1 MDHEN and CDR2 SYDVKM. The CDR3 is made up of 15 amino acids. The CDR3: CASSVQGGAKNIQYF. For the CDR3, the DNA is TGTGCCAGCAGTGTACAGGGAGGAGCCAAAAACATTCAGTACTTC.

The chain recombines TRBV10-1 with TRBJ2-1; TRBD2 matches 11 bases. This CDR3 is 15 amino acids long. Germline assignment: CDR1 WNHNN and CDR2 SYGVQD (reference sequence). Trimming at V came to 5 bases and at J to 3 bases, leaving 3 bases not matched to a gene. CDR3: CASSPGTSGYNEQFF. CDR3 DNA: TGCGCCAGCAGTCCCGGGACTAGCGGCTACAATGAGCAGTTCTTC.

The chain links TRBV7-2 to TRBJ2-7, with unresolved D. Per the germline V gene, CDR1 is SGHTA and CDR2 is FQGNSA. The CDR3 contains 13 residues. Deletions cut 3 bases from V and 0 bases from J, with 6 bases between. Here the CDR3 DNA reads TGTGCCAGCAGCTTGGGCTACTCCTACGAGCAGTACTTC. Amino acids: CASSLGYSYEQYF.

DNA of the CDR3: TGCGCCAGCAGAAGTGGGACAGAAGGAAACACCATATATTTT. This gives the protein CASRSGTEGNTIYF. The chain carries TRBV10-2 and TRBJ1-3; TRBD1 aligns across 7 bases. The CDR3 length is 14 residues. V was pared by 6 bases and J by 4 bases, with 6 bases of the junction left unmatched. Germline-derived CDR1 and CDR2 are WSHSY and SAAADI.

The chain employs TRBV14 and TRBJ2-1, with 12 bases lining up with TRBD2. Germline trimming cut 7 bases from V and 7 bases from J; bases unmatched to any gene: 20. The length of the CDR3 is 19 residues. Germline CDR1 is SGHDN and CDR2 is FVKESK. CDR3 DNA: TGTGCCAGCACCCCAAATATACTAGCGGGAGGCAAACATAGGAATGAGCAGTTCTTC. Translated, it gives CASTPNILAGGKHRNEQFF.

This chain links TRBV7-3 with TRBJ2-2; D possibly corresponds to TRBD2 (6 bases). The germline V gene has CDR1 SGHTA and CDR2 FQGTGA. The CDR3 sequence is 13 residues long. Trimming pared 4 bases from V and 6 bases from J, leaving 9 bases between. CDR3 amino acids: CASSSREAGELFF. For the CDR3, the DNA is TGTGCCAGCAGCTCCAGGGAGGCCGGGGAGCTGTTTTTT.

The sample holds one count of this clone. This sequence joins TRBV28 and TRBJ2-7, with TRBD2 identical over 8 bases. The trim removed 8 bases at V and 1 base at J, leaving 13 bases unmatched. From germline, CDR1 is MDHEN and CDR2 SYDVKM. The CDR3 length is 16 residues. The CDR3 region has the DNA TGTGCCAGCGGAAATCTAGCGGGTCGCCTTTCCTACGAGCAGTACTTC. The encoded protein is CASGNLAGRLSYEQYF.

The chain joins TRBV6-5 to TRBJ2-1, with 8 nucleotides matching TRBD2. The CDR3 extends over 15 amino acids. CDR1 and CDR2 from the germline V gene are MNHEY and SVGAGI. J gave up 7 bases and V 4 bases, and 9 bases lay outside the gene matches. CDR3 in DNA: TGTGCCAGCAGTTTTTCAGCGGGAGAGTGGAATGAGCAGTTCTTC. Encoded protein: CASSFSAGEWNEQFF.

The chain links TRBV5-8 to TRBJ2-7; no firm D call. The CDR3 is 13 amino acids. Germline lookup yields CDR1 SGHTS and CDR2 YDEGEE. V was shortened by 2 bases and J by 3 bases, with 9 bases between the two germline ends. The CDR3 DNA reads as TGTGCCAGCAGCTTCGGCATACGCTACGAGCAGTACTTC. Protein sequence: CASSFGIRYEQYF.

The chain links TRBV2 to TRBJ2-3; 9 bases align to TRBD2. V trimming: 11 bases; J trimming: 9 bases; junction bases outside the gene matches: 18. This CDR3 contains 15 residues. Germline V gives CDR1 SNHLY, CDR2 FYNNEI. DNA of the CDR3: TGTGCCTGCCATCGGGCGGCGGGGGGGCCAGTCACGCAGTATTTT. Its translation is CACHRAAGGPVTQYF. Full variable domain (missing parts from reference TRBV2 and TRBJ2-3): EPEVTQTPSHQVTQMGQEVILRCVPISNHLYFYWYRQILGQKVEFLVSFYNNEISEKSEIFDDQFSVERPDGSNFTLKIRSTKLEDSAMYFCACHRAAGGPVTQYFGPGTRLTVL.

With regard to this clone: One end of the junction fails to match germline, which may point to a read error. The V and J genes are TRBV7-7 and TRBJ2-5; perhaps TRBD1 as D (5 bases). The germline CDR1 and CDR2 sequences are SSHAT and FNYEAQ (reference sequence). The CDR3 extends over 15 amino acids. The CDR3 nucleotides read TGTGCTAGCAGCTTAGAGGCAGGGATCCCACAGACCCAGTACTTC. It translates to CASSLEAGIPQTQYF. Full variable domain (remainder filled in from reference TRBV7-7 and TRBJ2-5): GAGVSQSPRYKVTKRGQDVTLRCDPISSHATLYWYQQALGQGPEFLTYFNYEAQPDKSGLPSDRFSAERPEGSISTLTIQRTEQRDSAMYRCASSLEAGIPQTQYFGPGTRLLVL.

The chain carries TRBV5-1 and TRBJ1-1; D may be TRBD1 (5 bases). V lost 5 bases and J lost 1, with 15 bases in between. The CDR3 length is 15 residues. The germline CDR1 and CDR2 sequences are SGHRS and YFSETQ. In DNA, the CDR3 is TGCGCCAGCAGGTCAACCGGGACGCCGAACACTGAAGCTTTCTTT. Protein sequence: CASRSTGTPNTEAFF. The full variable domain, in which reference TRBV5-1 and TRBJ1-1 provide the parts outside the CDR3, is KAGVTQTPRYLIKTRGQQVTLSCSPISGHRSVSWYQQTPGQGLQFLFEYFSETQRNKGNFPGRFSGRQFSNSRSEMNVSTLELGDSALYLCASRSTGTPNTEAFFGQGTRLTVV.

The chain joins TRBV6-1 to TRBJ1-3; D unresolved. V lost 6 bases and J 16 bases, leaving 16 bases between the germline ends. Germline assignment: CDR1 MNHNS and CDR2 SASEGT. This CDR3 is 11 amino acids long. The CDR3 protein is CASRDSTRPYF. CDR3 bases: TGTGCCAGCAGGGATTCGACTCGACCGTATTTT.

This CDR3 reads CASSPRDKITNEKLFF. The CDR3 DNA follows: TGTGCCAGCAGCCCAAGGGACAAAATTACTAATGAAAAACTGTTTTTT. The V and J genes are TRBV9 and TRBJ1-4; weak D call: TRBD1 (6 bases). CDR1 and CDR2 from the germline V gene are SGDLS and YYNGEE. The V and J ends lost 4 bases and 2 bases respectively, with 15 bases between them. The length of the CDR3 is 16 residues.

This chain links TRBV6-5 with TRBJ2-3; 8 positions match TRBD1. The V gene end was trimmed by 5 bases and the J gene end by 5 bases; junction bases not matched to a gene: 3. Germline V lookup: CDR1 MNHEY, CDR2 SVGAGI. CDR3 length: 13 amino acids. The CDR3 loop is CASSITGGDTQYF. The CDR3, as DNA: TGTGCCAGCAGTATTACAGGGGGAGATACGCAGTATTTT.

The J gene is TRBJ1-3, the V gene TRBV30, with a tentative D call TRBD1 (6 bases). From germline, CDR1 is GTSNPN and CDR2 SVGIG (reference sequence). The CDR3 is 13 amino acids. V lost 1 base and J 7 bases, leaving 11 bases between the germline ends. The CDR3 DNA is TGTGCCTGGAGTGCCGGGACACCCAACACCATATATTTT. Translated: CAWSAGTPNTIYF.

This clone was detected only a few times. The rearrangement joins TRBV7-9 to TRBJ2-3; D unresolved. This CDR3 has 12 residues. The V and J ends lost 5 bases and 6 bases respectively, with 9 bases between them. Germline CDR1 SEHNR, CDR2 FQNEAQ (reference sequence). The chain's CDR3 is CASSLRLDTQYF. CDR3 bases: TGTGCCAGCAGCCTCCGACTGGATACGCAGTATTTT.

The rearrangement uses TRBV19 and TRBJ2-7; TRBD1 matches at 8 bases. Germline CDR1 LNHDA, CDR2 SQIVND (reference sequence). V gave up 4 bases and J gave up 4 bases; unmatched junction bases: 12. This CDR3 comprises 16 residues. The CDR3: CASSSAQGAYGYEQYF. The CDR3 DNA sequence: TGTGCCAGTAGTAGCGCGCAGGGGGCTTATGGTTACGAGCAGTACTTC.

The gene calls are TRBV30 and TRBJ2-3; D remains ambiguous. This CDR3 spans 13 amino acids. CDR1 GTSNPN and CDR2 SVGIG come from the germline V gene (reference sequence). V lost 4 bases, J lost 0 bases, and 8 bases lay in between. The CDR3 DNA reads as TGTGCCTGGACCCCGGGTAGCACAGATACGCAGTATTTT. This gives the protein CAWTPGSTDTQYF.

This clone was seen just once. V is TRBV6-1 and J is TRBJ1-6; D might be TRBD1 (5 bases). The germline V and J ends were trimmed by 2 bases and 7 bases, with 9 bases remaining between them. Germline V gives CDR1 MNHNS, CDR2 SASEGT. This CDR3 region has 14 residues. The CDR3, as DNA: TGTGCCAGCAGTGAACAGGGTTGGAATTCACCCCTCCACTTT. This sequence encodes CASSEQGWNSPLHF.

This chain connects TRBV28 to TRBJ2-3, with D unresolved. The CDR3 extends over 15 amino acids. In germline, CDR1 is MDHEN, CDR2 SYDVKM. V dropped 2 bases and J dropped 1 base, with 10 bases sitting between them. Here the CDR3 reads CASSLGRFGTDTQYF. DNA for the CDR3: TGTGCCAGCAGTTTAGGCCGATTTGGCACAGATACGCAGTATTTT.

The chain combines TRBV27 with TRBJ1-6, with a tentative D call TRBD1 (6 bases). V was shortened by 10 bases and J by 10 bases, with 17 bases between the two germline ends. CDR1 is MNHEY, CDR2 SMNVEV, per germline (reference sequence). CDR3 length equals 13 residues. The CDR3 spells CATQWGAGSPLHF. DNA of the CDR3: TGTGCCACCCAGTGGGGGGCCGGGTCACCCCTCCACTTT.

The chain couples TRBV30 to TRBJ1-6, with no clear D. Looked up from germline, CDR1 is GTSNPN and CDR2 is SVGIG (reference sequence). The CDR3 is 13 residues long. Trimming left V 4 bases short and J 2 bases short, with 6 bases between. This CDR3 is CAWNVAYNSPLHF. The CDR3 DNA reads TGTGCCTGGAACGTTGCCTATAATTCACCCCTCCACTTT.